The 10 T cell receptor beta chains below come from one sample, sequenced in a study of OX40 agonist ivuxolimab in advanced cancers. Generated by immunoSEQ multiplex PCR, the TCRdb table keeps only in-frame clones and is missing some. The sample yields 100,000 or so clones, around 95% seen once. The sequencing used CD4+ or CD8+ T cells sorted from blood, collected in a trial of the OX40 agonist ivuxolimab. The receptors come from an adult with an advanced solid tumor such as melanoma, head and neck, liver or kidney cancer.

This chain joins TRBV5-6 and TRBJ2-7, with 13 positions matching TRBD2. Germline values: CDR1 SGHDT, CDR2 YYEEEE. V gave up 6 bases and J gave up 5 bases; unmatched junction bases: 8. The CDR3 is 15 amino acids. The CDR3 sequence: CASTPGTSGIHEQYF. The CDR3 DNA sequence: TGTGCCAGCACCCCGGGGACTAGCGGGATACACGAGCAGTACTTC.

J is TRBJ2-2 and V is TRBV28, with unresolved D. Trimming left V 1 base short and J 2 bases short, with 2 bases between. Looked up from germline, CDR1 is MDHEN and CDR2 is SYDVKM. This CDR3 has 13 residues. The CDR3 sequence is CASSLYNTGELFF. As DNA, the CDR3 is TGTGCCAGCAGTTTATATAACACCGGGGAGCTGTTTTTT.

The genes are TRBV27 and TRBJ2-7; 10 bases fit TRBD2. The CDR3 totals 13 residues. J was trimmed by 0 bases and V by 9 bases; bases with no gene match: 2. Germline assignment: CDR1 MNHEY and CDR2 SMNVEV (reference sequence). CDR3 amino acids: CASGLAASYEQYF. The CDR3, as DNA: TGTGCCAGTGGACTAGCGGCCTCCTACGAGCAGTACTTC.

The gene calls are TRBV11-3 and TRBJ2-1; D might be TRBD1 (6 bases). The germline V and J ends were trimmed by 2 bases and 2 bases, with 13 bases remaining between them. The length of the CDR3 is 16 residues. CDR1 and CDR2 from the germline V gene are SGHNT and YENEEA. The CDR3 sequence: CASSLNTGFPYNEQFF. CDR3 DNA sequence: TGTGCCAGCAGCTTAAATACAGGGTTTCCCTACAATGAGCAGTTCTTC.

The chain employs TRBV5-4 and TRBJ2-7; D is unclear. The CDR3 has 17 residues. V was pared by 1 base and J by 5 bases, with 22 bases between. Germline CDR1 and CDR2: SGHNT and YYREEE (reference sequence). The CDR3 spells CASSLFSSAQWGNEQYF. DNA for the CDR3: TGTGCCAGCAGCTTGTTTTCATCGGCCCAGTGGGGAAACGAGCAGTACTTC.

J is TRBJ1-5 and V is TRBV15; D unresolved. V lost 0 bases and J lost 3, with 15 bases in between. There are 17 residues in the CDR3. Germline V gene data show CDR1 as LNHNV and CDR2 as YYDKDF (reference sequence). Here the CDR3 reads CATSRDRPNSYNQPQHF. The CDR3 region has the DNA TGTGCCACCAGCAGAGATAGACCAAATTCTTACAATCAGCCCCAGCATTTT. Drawing the rest from reference TRBV15 and TRBJ1-5, the complete variable domain is DAMVIQNPRYQVTQFGKPVTLSCSQTLNHNVMYWYQQKSSQAPKLLFHYYDKDFNNEADTPDNFQSRRPNTSFCFLDIRSPGLGDTAMYLCATSRDRPNSYNQPQHFGDGTRLSIL.

The chain is built from TRBV9 and TRBJ2-7; TRBD1 matches at 9 bases. From germline, CDR1 is SGDLS and CDR2 YYNGEE. The CDR3 is made up of 14 amino acids. The J segment lost 5 bases and the V segment lost 4 bases, leaving 7 bases of the junction unmatched. The CDR3 region is CASSSAGTGNEQYF. The CDR3 bases are TGTGCCAGCAGCTCGGCCGGGACAGGGAACGAGCAGTACTTC.

The chain is built from TRBV27 and TRBJ2-1; D uncertain. Between the trimmed V and J ends, which lost 2 bases and 9 bases, there was a span of 11 bases. The CDR3 runs 13 residues. Germline CDR1 and CDR2: MNHEY and SMNVEV (reference sequence). This CDR3 reads CASSLVGDGEQFF. The CDR3 DNA follows: TGTGCCAGCAGTTTAGTCGGAGACGGTGAGCAGTTCTTC.

V and J are TRBV2 and TRBJ2-2, with TRBD1 matching over 9 bases. The germline V gene has CDR1 SNHLY and CDR2 FYNNEI. Losses at the gene ends were 6 bases for V and 1 base for J; bases not matched to a gene: 9. The CDR3 is 17 residues long. The CDR3 DNA reads as TGTGCCAGCAGGGTCCAATTGGGACAGGGGAACACCGGGGAGCTGTTTTTT. Protein sequence: CASRVQLGQGNTGELFF.

The CDR3 here is CASGGTGGTGELFF. The DNA of the CDR3 is TGTGCCAGCGGAGGGACAGGGGGCACCGGGGAGCTGTTTTTT. The chain is built from TRBV19 and TRBJ2-2, with 11 nucleotides matching TRBD1. The V segment lost 9 bases and the J segment 4 bases; nucleotides outside the gene matches: 4. Germline V gene lookup returns CDR1 LNHDA and CDR2 SQIVND (reference sequence). This CDR3 is built from 14 residues.